Presented here are 5 T cell receptor beta chains from one specimen sequenced in a study of beta chain features in type 1 diabetes. Isolated RNA was reverse transcribed in full, so expressed TCRB transcripts were sequenced. This table comes from immunoSEQ multiplex PCR, and its TCRdb copy is limited to in-frame clones, with some not included. The table has about 620,000 clones, around a sixth seen once. The sequenced sample was naive CD4+ T cells from blood. The source is a man between 18 and 29 years old in good health.

Only a few counts were recorded for this clone. This sequence joins TRBV14 and TRBJ1-5; no definite D call. Trimming shortened V by 1 base and J by 5 bases, and 6 bases separated the two germline ends. Germline values: CDR1 SGHDN, CDR2 FVKESK. This CDR3 is 13 amino acids long. In DNA form, the CDR3 reads TGTGCCAGCAGCCAAGGCAGTTATCAGCCCCAGCATTTT. It is translated as CASSQGSYQPQHF.

This sequence joins TRBV7-9 and TRBJ2-2, with 10 nucleotides matching TRBD2. Germline lookup yields CDR1 SEHNR and CDR2 FQNEAQ (reference sequence). This CDR3 has 16 residues. V lost 5 bases to trimming and J lost 3 bases; unmatched junction nucleotides: 6. The CDR3 DNA reads TGTGCCAGCAGCCCACGGCTAGCGGGAGACACCGGGGAGCTGTTTTTT. Its translation is CASSPRLAGDTGELFF.

This clone has only a few counts. J is TRBJ2-7 and V is TRBV4-1; D not certain. This CDR3 has 14 amino acids. Germline V gene lookup returns CDR1 MGHRA and CDR2 YSYEKL. Trimming shortened V by 0 bases and J by 1 base, and 7 bases separated the two germline ends. CDR3 amino acids: CASSQDKVSYEQYF. The CDR3 bases are TGCGCCAGCAGCCAAGATAAAGTTTCCTACGAGCAGTACTTC.

Comments on this clone: The identical CDR3 is also encoded by other nucleotide sequences in the sample. The chain employs TRBV27 and TRBJ2-3; D is perhaps TRBD1 (5 bases). Germline-derived CDR1 and CDR2 are MNHEY and SMNVEV (reference sequence). The V end lost 2 bases, the J end lost 6 bases, and 9 bases lay between the germline ends. The CDR3 is made up of 13 amino acids. The CDR3 DNA is TGTGCCAGCAGTTTAAGGCCAGGGGATACGCAGTATTTT. It yields the protein CASSLRPGDTQYF.

This clone has just a few counts. The V and J genes are TRBV15 and TRBJ2-3; D is undetermined. The V end was cut by 5 bases, the J end by 5 bases, with 8 bases between. The CDR3 spans 12 residues. Germline V gives CDR1 LNHNV, CDR2 YYDKDF (reference sequence). The CDR3 loop is CATSAPKDTQYF. The CDR3 DNA sequence: TGTGCCACCAGCGCGCCCAAAGATACGCAGTATTTT.